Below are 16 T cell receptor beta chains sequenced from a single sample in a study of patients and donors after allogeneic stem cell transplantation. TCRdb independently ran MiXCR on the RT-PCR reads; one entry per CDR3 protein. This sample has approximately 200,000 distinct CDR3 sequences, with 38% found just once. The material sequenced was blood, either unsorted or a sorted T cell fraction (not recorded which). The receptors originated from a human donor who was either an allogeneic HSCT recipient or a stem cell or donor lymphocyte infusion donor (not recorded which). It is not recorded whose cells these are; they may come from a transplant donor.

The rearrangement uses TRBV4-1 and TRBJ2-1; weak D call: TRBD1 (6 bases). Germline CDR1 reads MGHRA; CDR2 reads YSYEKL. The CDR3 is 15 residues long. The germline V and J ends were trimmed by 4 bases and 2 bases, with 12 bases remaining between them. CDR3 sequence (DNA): TGCGCCAGCAGCCCCCGGGACATCCCCTACAATGAGCAGTTCTTC. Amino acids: CASSPRDIPYNEQFF.

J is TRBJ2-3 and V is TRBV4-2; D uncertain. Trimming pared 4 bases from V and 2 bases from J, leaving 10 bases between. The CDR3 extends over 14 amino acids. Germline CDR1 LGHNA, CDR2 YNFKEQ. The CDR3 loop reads CASSPRGNTDTQYF. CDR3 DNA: TGTGCCAGCAGCCCCCGCGGCAACACAGATACGCAGTATTTT.

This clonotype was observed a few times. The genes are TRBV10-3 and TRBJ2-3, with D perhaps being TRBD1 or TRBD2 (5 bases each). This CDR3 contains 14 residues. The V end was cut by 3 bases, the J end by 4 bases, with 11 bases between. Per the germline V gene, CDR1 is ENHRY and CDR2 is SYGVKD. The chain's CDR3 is CAISDEGRADTQYF. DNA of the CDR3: TGTGCCATCAGTGACGAGGGGCGGGCAGATACGCAGTATTTT.

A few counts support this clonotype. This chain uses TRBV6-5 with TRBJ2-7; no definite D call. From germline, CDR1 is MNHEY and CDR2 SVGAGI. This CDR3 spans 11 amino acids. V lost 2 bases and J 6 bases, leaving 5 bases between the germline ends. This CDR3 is CASSYAGEQYF. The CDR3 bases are TGTGCCAGCAGTTACGCCGGCGAGCAGTACTTC.

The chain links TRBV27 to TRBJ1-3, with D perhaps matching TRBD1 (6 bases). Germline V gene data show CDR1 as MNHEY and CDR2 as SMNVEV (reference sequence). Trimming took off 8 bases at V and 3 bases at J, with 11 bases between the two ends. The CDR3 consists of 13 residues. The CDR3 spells CASGRRGGNTIYF. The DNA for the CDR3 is TGTGCCAGCGGGCGCAGGGGTGGAAACACCATATATTTT.

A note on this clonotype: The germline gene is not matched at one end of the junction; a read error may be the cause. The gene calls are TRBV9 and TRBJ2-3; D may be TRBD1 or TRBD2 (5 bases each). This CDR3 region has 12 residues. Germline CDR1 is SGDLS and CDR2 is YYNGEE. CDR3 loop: CASSDFVGDQDF. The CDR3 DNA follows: TGTGCCAGCAGCGATTTCGTGGGGGACCAGGATTTT.

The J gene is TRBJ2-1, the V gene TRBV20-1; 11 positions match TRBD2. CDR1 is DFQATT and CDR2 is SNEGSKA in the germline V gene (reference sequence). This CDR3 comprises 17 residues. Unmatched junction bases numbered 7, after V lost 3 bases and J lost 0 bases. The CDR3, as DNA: TGCAGTGCTAGCAAGACTAGCGGGGTCGGCTCCTACAATGAGCAGTTCTTC. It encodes CSASKTSGVGSYNEQFF.

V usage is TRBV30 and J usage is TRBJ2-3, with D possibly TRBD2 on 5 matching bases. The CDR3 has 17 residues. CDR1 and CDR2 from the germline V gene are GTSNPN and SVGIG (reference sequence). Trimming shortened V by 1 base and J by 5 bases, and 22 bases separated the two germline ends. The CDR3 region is CAWSAFRRLAGGDTQYF. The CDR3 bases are TGTGCCTGGAGTGCGTTTCGCCGGCTAGCAGGTGGAGATACGCAGTATTTT.

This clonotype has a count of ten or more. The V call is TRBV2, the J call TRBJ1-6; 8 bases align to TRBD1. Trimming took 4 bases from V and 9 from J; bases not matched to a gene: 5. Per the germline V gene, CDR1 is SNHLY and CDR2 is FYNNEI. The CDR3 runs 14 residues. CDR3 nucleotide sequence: TGTGCCAGCAGTGGGACAGGGTCAGTTTCACCCCTCCACTTT. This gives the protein CASSGTGSVSPLHF.

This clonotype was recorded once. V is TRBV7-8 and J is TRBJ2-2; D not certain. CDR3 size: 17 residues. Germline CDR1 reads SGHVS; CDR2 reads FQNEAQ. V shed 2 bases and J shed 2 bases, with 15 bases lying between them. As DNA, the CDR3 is TGTGCCAGCAGCTTAATGCGGTCGCTCCAAAACACCGGGGAGCTGTTTTTT. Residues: CASSLMRSLQNTGELFF.

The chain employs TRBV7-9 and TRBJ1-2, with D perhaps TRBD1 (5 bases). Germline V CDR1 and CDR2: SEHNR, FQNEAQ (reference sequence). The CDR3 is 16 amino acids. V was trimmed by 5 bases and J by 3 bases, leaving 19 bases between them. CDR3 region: CASSPPGTKADYGYTF. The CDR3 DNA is TGTGCCAGCAGCCCCCCCGGGACGAAGGCGGACTATGGCTACACCTTC.

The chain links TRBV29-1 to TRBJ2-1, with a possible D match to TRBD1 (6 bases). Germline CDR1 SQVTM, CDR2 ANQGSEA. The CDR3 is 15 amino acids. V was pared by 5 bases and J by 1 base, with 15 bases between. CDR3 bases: TGCAGCGTTCGGGCAGGGGTCTTTTCCTACAATGAGCAGTTCTTC. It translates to CSVRAGVFSYNEQFF.

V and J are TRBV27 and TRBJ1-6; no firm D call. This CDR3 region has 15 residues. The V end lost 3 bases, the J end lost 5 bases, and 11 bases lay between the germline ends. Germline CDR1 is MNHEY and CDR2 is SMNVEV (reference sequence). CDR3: CASSFGDFNNSPLHF. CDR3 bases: TGTGCCAGCAGTTTTGGGGATTTCAATAATTCACCCCTCCACTTT.

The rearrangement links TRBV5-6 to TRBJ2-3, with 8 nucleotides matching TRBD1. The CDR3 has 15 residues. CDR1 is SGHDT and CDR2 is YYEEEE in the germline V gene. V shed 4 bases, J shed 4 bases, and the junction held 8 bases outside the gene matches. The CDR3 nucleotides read TGTGCCAGCAGCCATGTGGCAGGGGGCCCAGATACGCAGTATTTT. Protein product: CASSHVAGGPDTQYF.

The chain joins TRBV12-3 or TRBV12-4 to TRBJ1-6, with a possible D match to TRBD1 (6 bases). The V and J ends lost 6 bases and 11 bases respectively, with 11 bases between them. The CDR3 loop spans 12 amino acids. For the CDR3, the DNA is TGTGCCAGCAGCGCGACAGGTCCACCCCTCCACTTT. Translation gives CASSATGPPLHF.

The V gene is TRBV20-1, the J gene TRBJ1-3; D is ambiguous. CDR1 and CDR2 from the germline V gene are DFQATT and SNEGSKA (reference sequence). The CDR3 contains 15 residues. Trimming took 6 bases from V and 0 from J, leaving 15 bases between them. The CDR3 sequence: CSARPNRPSGNTIYF. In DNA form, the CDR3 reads TGCAGTGCCAGACCTAACAGACCCTCTGGAAACACCATATATTTT.